Sequencing of this T cell receptor beta chain was carried out in a study of technical replicates of blood from a handful of donors. The protocol was immunoSEQ multiplex PCR, while the TCRdb copy is restricted to in-frame clones and leaves out a portion. The sample carries about 83,000 clones, around 90% recorded once. Germline CDR1 and CDR2: SEHNR and FQNEAQ (reference sequence). V gave up 5 bases and J gave up 1 base; unmatched junction bases: 7. This CDR3 comprises 15 residues. There are a few counts of this clone. Source material: T cells isolated from PBMCs. The chain joins TRBV7-9 to TRBJ1-1; 7 bases are shared with TRBD1. The TCR sequence derives from a human donor in good health. The CDR3 bases are TGTGCCAGCAGCACCCAGGGGGGTGGGAACACTGAAGCTTTCTTT. This codes for CASSTQGGGNTEAFF. Full variable domain (outside the CDR3, taken from reference TRBV7-9 and TRBJ1-1): DTGVSQNPRHKITKRGQNVTFRCDPISEHNRLYWYRQTLGQGPEFLTYFQNEAQLEKSRLLSDRFSAERPKGSFSTLEIQRTEQGDSAMYLCASSTQGGGNTEAFFGQGTRLTVV.